Listed below are T cell receptor beta chains from one sample, sequenced in a study of blood T cell repertoires in COVID-19. Libraries were prepared by immunoSEQ multiplex PCR; TCRdb keeps only in-frame clonotypes and omits some of them. This table has about 170,000 clones, 87% appearing once. What was sequenced was peripheral blood. The receptor set was obtained from a woman between 50 and 59 years old with acute or convalescent COVID-19. Each CDR3 is given with its conserved first and last residue. A D gene is named only where the DNA matches it firmly. Clone size, where shown, is once, few, many, or a class for clones that have expanded.

v_gene: TRBV2; d_gene: TRBD2; abundance: NA; j_gene: TRBJ2-5; CDR3nt: TGTGCCAGCAGTGAAGCCCTAGCGGGTACTCAAGAGACCCAGTACTTC; CDR3aa: CASSEALAGTQETQYF
v_gene: TRBV10-1; d_gene: NA; abundance: NA; j_gene: TRBJ2-3; CDR3nt: TGCGCCAGCAGTGAGAACAGGGTCACAGATACGCAGTATTTT; CDR3aa: CASSENRVTDTQYF
v_gene: TRBV30; d_gene: TRBD1; abundance: NA; j_gene: TRBJ1-2; CDR3nt: TGTGCCTGGAGTCCACGGACAGGGTTTGGCTACACCTTC; CDR3aa: CAWSPRTGFGYTF
v_gene: TRBV5-6; d_gene: NA; abundance: NA; j_gene: TRBJ1-2; CDR3nt: TGTGCCAGCAGACCGGGGGGGTCCGCCTCTGTCTATGGCTACACCTTC; CDR3aa: CASRPGGSASVYGYTF
v_gene: TRBV6-2/TRBV6-3; d_gene: TRBD2; abundance: NA; j_gene: TRBJ2-2; CDR3nt: TGTGCCAGCAGTTACTCGTTTCAAGGACTAGCGGTGAACACCGGGGAGCTGTTTTTT; CDR3aa: CASSYSFQGLAVNTGELFF
v_gene: TRBV9; d_gene: NA; abundance: NA; j_gene: TRBJ1-2; CDR3nt: TGTGCCAGCAGCGTAGGGCAGTCCTATGGCTACACCTTC; CDR3aa: CASSVGQSYGYTF
v_gene: TRBV7-9; d_gene: TRBD2; abundance: NA; j_gene: TRBJ2-3; CDR3nt: TGTGCCAGCAGCTTAGCCCTCAGTAGCGGGCCAGATACGCAGTATTTT; CDR3aa: CASSLALSSGPDTQYF
v_gene: TRBV19; d_gene: NA; abundance: NA; j_gene: TRBJ1-1; CDR3nt: TGTGCCAGTAGTATCAGGGAGAACACTGAAGCTTTCTTT; CDR3aa: CASSIRENTEAFF
v_gene: TRBV6-5; d_gene: TRBD1; abundance: NA; j_gene: TRBJ1-4; CDR3nt: TGTGCCAGCAGCTCCACAGGGGGCAATGAAAAACTGTTTTTT; CDR3aa: CASSSTGGNEKLFF
v_gene: TRBV11-2; d_gene: TRBD2; abundance: NA; j_gene: TRBJ2-5; CDR3nt: TGTGCCAGCAGCCCCAGGACTAGCGGGGGGGCCCGGCAAGAGACCCAGTACTTC; CDR3aa: CASSPRTSGGARQETQYF
v_gene: TRBV7-2; d_gene: TRBD2; abundance: NA; j_gene: TRBJ2-7; CDR3nt: TGTGCCAGCAGCCGCTCTAGCGGGGATGAGCAGTACTTC; CDR3aa: CASSRSSGDEQYF
v_gene: TRBV5-4; d_gene: NA; abundance: NA; j_gene: TRBJ2-3; CDR3nt: TGTGCCAGCAGCTACTGGGAGGCAGATACGCAGTATTTT; CDR3aa: CASSYWEADTQYF
v_gene: TRBV5-1; d_gene: NA; abundance: NA; j_gene: TRBJ2-7; CDR3nt: TGCGCCAGCAGCTCAAGCTCGGGTTCCTACGAGCAGTACTTC; CDR3aa: CASSSSSGSYEQYF
v_gene: TRBV7-2; d_gene: TRBD2; abundance: NA; j_gene: TRBJ2-7; CDR3nt: TGTGCCAGCACCCCCCCCGGGGGGAATCAGTACTTC; CDR3aa: CASTPPGGNQYF
v_gene: TRBV27; d_gene: NA; abundance: few; j_gene: TRBJ1-6; CDR3nt: TGTGCCAGCAGCCTTCGCGGGGGGGGCAATTCACCCCTCCACTTT; CDR3aa: CASSLRGGGNSPLHF
v_gene: TRBV9; d_gene: TRBD1; abundance: NA; j_gene: TRBJ1-2; CDR3nt: TGTGCCAGCAGCGGCCGGGGGACAGTTAACTATGGCTACACCTTC; CDR3aa: CASSGRGTVNYGYTF
v_gene: TRBV6-5; d_gene: NA; abundance: NA; j_gene: TRBJ1-6; CDR3nt: TGTGCCAGCAGTTACACCCTAACCGAGGATCTTTCACCCCTCCACTTT; CDR3aa: CASSYTLTEDLSPLHF
v_gene: TRBV7-6; d_gene: NA; abundance: NA; j_gene: TRBJ2-5; CDR3nt: TGTGCCAGCAGCGCCGGGGGACTCGGGGAGACCCAGTACTTC; CDR3aa: CASSAGGLGETQYF
v_gene: TRBV6-2/TRBV6-3; d_gene: NA; abundance: NA; j_gene: TRBJ1-2; CDR3nt: TGTGCCAGCAGTTACGATGCAGGGATTGGAGCTAACTATGGCTACACCTTC; CDR3aa: CASSYDAGIGANYGYTF
v_gene: TRBV5-1; d_gene: TRBD1; abundance: NA; j_gene: TRBJ1-4; CDR3nt: TGCGCCAGCAGCGTCCGGGACAGGGTTGAAAAACTGTTTTTT; CDR3aa: CASSVRDRVEKLFF
v_gene: TRBV2; d_gene: NA; abundance: NA; j_gene: TRBJ1-3; CDR3nt: TGTGCCAGCAGTGTGACATCCTTTAAGGACACCATATATTTT; CDR3aa: CASSVTSFKDTIYF
v_gene: TRBV12-3/TRBV12-4; d_gene: NA; abundance: NA; j_gene: TRBJ2-7; CDR3nt: TGTGCCAGCAGTTTAACCAGGGACGAGCAGTACTTC; CDR3aa: CASSLTRDEQYF
v_gene: TRBV19; d_gene: TRBD1; abundance: once; j_gene: TRBJ1-2; CDR3nt: TGTGCCAGTAGTATAGAGGGGACAGCTGGAAACTATGGCTACACCTTC; CDR3aa: CASSIEGTAGNYGYTF
v_gene: TRBV2; d_gene: NA; abundance: NA; j_gene: TRBJ1-2; CDR3nt: TGTGCCAGCAGCGAGAACTATGGCTACACCTTC; CDR3aa: CASSENYGYTF
v_gene: TRBV19; d_gene: NA; abundance: NA; j_gene: TRBJ1-5; CDR3nt: TGTGCCAGTAGTATCCGACAGACGATCTTGAATCAGCCCCAGCATTTT; CDR3aa: CASSIRQTILNQPQHF
v_gene: TRBV30; d_gene: NA; abundance: NA; j_gene: TRBJ1-1; CDR3nt: TGTGCCTGGAGCCAAATGCGGACTGAAGCTTTCTTT; CDR3aa: CAWSQMRTEAFF
v_gene: TRBV9; d_gene: TRBD2; abundance: NA; j_gene: TRBJ2-1; CDR3nt: TGTGCCAGCAGCGTAGACAGCGGGAACACCTACAATGAGCAGTTCTTC; CDR3aa: CASSVDSGNTYNEQFF
v_gene: TRBV19; d_gene: TRBD1; abundance: few; j_gene: TRBJ2-1; CDR3nt: TGTGCCAGTAGTCGAGGACAGGGGGCGTGGGAGCAGTTCTTC; CDR3aa: CASSRGQGAWEQFF
v_gene: TRBV19; d_gene: TRBD2; abundance: NA; j_gene: TRBJ2-3; CDR3nt: TGTGCCAGTAGTATTCCACAGCGGGGGACGGATACGCAGTATTTT; CDR3aa: CASSIPQRGTDTQYF
v_gene: TRBV7-2; d_gene: TRBD2; abundance: NA; j_gene: TRBJ2-3; CDR3nt: TGTGCCAGCAGCTTAGGGGTAGCGGGGGGATTCACAGATACGCAGTATTTT; CDR3aa: CASSLGVAGGFTDTQYF
v_gene: TRBV4-3; d_gene: TRBD1; abundance: few; j_gene: TRBJ2-2; CDR3nt: TGCGCCAGCAGCCAAGAGTTCGGGACAGCCACCGGGGAGCTGTTTTTT; CDR3aa: CASSQEFGTATGELFF
v_gene: TRBV15; d_gene: NA; abundance: NA; j_gene: TRBJ1-1; CDR3nt: TGTGCCACCAGCAGAGATATTACAGGGAACACTGAAGCTTTCTTT; CDR3aa: CATSRDITGNTEAFF